This TCR beta chain originates from a study of blood T cell repertoires in COVID-19. Across the whole study: T cells, B-cell-depleted T cells, or PBMCs supplied cDNA or gDNA.

Sequencing was performed with immunoSEQ multiplex PCR; in TCRdb, only in-frame clones are kept and a portion is missing. The sample lists over 200,000 clones, 81% seen once, with about 7.4% in the top ten. This clone was recorded once. V dropped 4 bases and J dropped 5 bases, with 12 bases sitting between them. The germline V gene has CDR1 SGHRS and CDR2 YFSETQ. CDR3 size: 13 residues. This receptor was identified in an elderly woman with acute or convalescent COVID-19. This rearrangement joins TRBV5-1 to TRBJ2-5, with a tentative D call TRBD2 (6 bases). The sequenced sample consisted of peripheral blood. Written as DNA, the CDR3 is TGCGCCAGCAGCCAGGGAGGAGGGGAGACCCAGTACTTC. Translated: CASSQGGGETQYF.